Each of the 9 T cell receptor beta chains below was sequenced from the same sample in a study of PD-1 blockade in classical Hodgkin lymphoma. Only in-frame clones appear in the TCRdb table, and some are missing; sequencing was by immunoSEQ multiplex PCR. This table holds 30,000 to 35,000 clones, more than 80% found once. After autologous stem cell transplantation all patients relapsed, and prior brentuximab vedotin exposure differed between cohorts. Using magnetic negative selection, the CD4+ T cells were separated out of thawed PBMCs. Sample: CD4+ T cells from blood, taken at baseline. All receptors come from a human donor with classical Hodgkin lymphoma.

This clone was observed a single time. As DNA, the CDR3 is TGCGCCAGCAGCTCTAACCCGCGGAAAGACTACGAGCAGTACTTC. It yields the protein CASSSNPRKDYEQYF. The chain combines TRBV5-1 with TRBJ2-7; unclear D gene. CDR1 SGHRS and CDR2 YFSETQ come from the germline V gene. The CDR3 totals 15 residues. Trimming left V 3 bases short and J 3 bases short, with 16 bases between. The full variable domain, in which reference TRBV5-1 and TRBJ2-7 provide the parts outside the CDR3, is KAGVTQTPRYLIKTRGQQVTLSCSPISGHRSVSWYQQTPGQGLQFLFEYFSETQRNKGNFPGRFSGRQFSNSRSEMNVSTLELGDSALYLCASSSNPRKDYEQYFGPGTRLTVT.

This chain uses TRBV2 with TRBJ2-2; D gene unclear. Deletions cut 5 bases from V and 7 bases from J, with 11 bases between. From germline, CDR1 is SNHLY and CDR2 FYNNEI. The CDR3 length is 13 residues. CDR3 sequence: CASSILFDGELFF. CDR3 sequence (DNA): TGTGCCAGCAGTATACTTTTCGACGGGGAGCTGTTTTTT. The whole variable domain, remainder taken from reference TRBV2 and TRBJ2-2, is EPEVTQTPSHQVTQMGQEVILRCVPISNHLYFYWYRQILGQKVEFLVSFYNNEISEKSEIFDDQFSVERPDGSNFTLKIRSTKLEDSAMYFCASSILFDGELFFGEGSRLTVL.

CDR3 sequence reads: CASSPGSRYGYTF. The CDR3 nucleotides are TGTGCCAGCTCACCCGGAAGCCGCTATGGCTACACCTTC. The chain is built from TRBV18 and TRBJ1-2; D gene uncertain. The germline gives CDR1 KGHSH, CDR2 LQKENI. V lost 3 bases to trimming and J lost 4 bases, with 9 bases between them. This CDR3 region has 13 residues.

This clone was seen once. This chain links TRBV18 with TRBJ2-5; 14 bases align to TRBD2. After removal of 3 bases from V and 5 bases from J, the junction contained 2 bases not matched to a gene. The CDR3 is made up of 15 amino acids. Germline values: CDR1 KGHSH, CDR2 LQKENI. This chain's CDR3 is CASSPGLAGAETQYF. CDR3 sequence (DNA): TGTGCCAGCTCACCGGGACTAGCGGGAGCGGAGACCCAGTACTTC. Looking up the rest from reference TRBV18 and TRBJ2-5 gives the full variable domain: NAGVMQNPRHLVRRRGQEARLRCSPMKGHSHVYWYRQLPEEGLKFMVYLQKENIIDESGMPKERFSAEFPKEGPSILRIQQVVRGDSAAYFCASSPGLAGAETQYFGPGTRLLVL.

The chain recombines TRBV28 with TRBJ2-7; 7 bases are shared with TRBD1. CDR1 and CDR2 from the germline V gene are MDHEN and SYDVKM. The ends lost 3 bases at V and 0 bases at J; junction bases unmatched: 5. The CDR3 is made up of 15 amino acids. Here the CDR3 reads CASSFWGQNSYEQYF. In nucleotides, the CDR3 is TGTGCCAGCAGTTTTTGGGGACAGAACTCCTACGAGCAGTACTTC.

The J gene is TRBJ2-3, the V gene TRBV5-1, with unresolved D. Germline CDR1 is SGHRS and CDR2 is YFSETQ. The CDR3 loop spans 14 amino acids. V lost 1 base and J 4 bases, leaving 10 bases between the germline ends. The CDR3 sequence is CASSLIFGADTQYF. CDR3 bases: TGCGCCAGCAGCTTGATTTTCGGCGCAGATACGCAGTATTTT.

The genes are TRBV5-1 and TRBJ2-3; the match to TRBD1 covers 7 bases. Germline V gene sequence: CDR1 SGHRS, CDR2 YFSETQ. This CDR3 contains 14 residues. With 3 bases clipped from V and 4 bases from J, the junction kept 5 bases outside the gene matches. CDR3 nucleotide sequence: TGCGCCAGCAGCTCGCGACAGGGATCAGATACGCAGTATTTT. It specifies CASSSRQGSDTQYF.

This sequence joins TRBV12-5 and TRBJ2-7; TRBD1 is a possible D gene (6 bases). This CDR3 is 17 amino acids long. V gave up 1 base and J gave up 3 bases, with 19 bases separating them. The germline CDR1 and CDR2 sequences are LGHNT and FRNRAP. The CDR3 coding sequence is TGTGCTAGTGGTTTGGATAGGGGGTTCTCTTTGGGCTACGAGCAGTACTTC. The encoded protein is CASGLDRGFSLGYEQYF.

J is TRBJ2-7 and V is TRBV7-2; 15 positions agree with TRBD2. V lost 0 bases to trimming and J lost 3 bases; unmatched junction nucleotides: 12. The CDR3 is 20 residues long. Germline CDR1 reads SGHTA; CDR2 reads FQGNSA. The CDR3 nucleotides read TGTGCCAGCAGCTTAGCGATCGGGACTAGCGGGAGGATAATGGTCTACGAGCAGTACTTC. It yields the protein CASSLAIGTSGRIMVYEQYF.